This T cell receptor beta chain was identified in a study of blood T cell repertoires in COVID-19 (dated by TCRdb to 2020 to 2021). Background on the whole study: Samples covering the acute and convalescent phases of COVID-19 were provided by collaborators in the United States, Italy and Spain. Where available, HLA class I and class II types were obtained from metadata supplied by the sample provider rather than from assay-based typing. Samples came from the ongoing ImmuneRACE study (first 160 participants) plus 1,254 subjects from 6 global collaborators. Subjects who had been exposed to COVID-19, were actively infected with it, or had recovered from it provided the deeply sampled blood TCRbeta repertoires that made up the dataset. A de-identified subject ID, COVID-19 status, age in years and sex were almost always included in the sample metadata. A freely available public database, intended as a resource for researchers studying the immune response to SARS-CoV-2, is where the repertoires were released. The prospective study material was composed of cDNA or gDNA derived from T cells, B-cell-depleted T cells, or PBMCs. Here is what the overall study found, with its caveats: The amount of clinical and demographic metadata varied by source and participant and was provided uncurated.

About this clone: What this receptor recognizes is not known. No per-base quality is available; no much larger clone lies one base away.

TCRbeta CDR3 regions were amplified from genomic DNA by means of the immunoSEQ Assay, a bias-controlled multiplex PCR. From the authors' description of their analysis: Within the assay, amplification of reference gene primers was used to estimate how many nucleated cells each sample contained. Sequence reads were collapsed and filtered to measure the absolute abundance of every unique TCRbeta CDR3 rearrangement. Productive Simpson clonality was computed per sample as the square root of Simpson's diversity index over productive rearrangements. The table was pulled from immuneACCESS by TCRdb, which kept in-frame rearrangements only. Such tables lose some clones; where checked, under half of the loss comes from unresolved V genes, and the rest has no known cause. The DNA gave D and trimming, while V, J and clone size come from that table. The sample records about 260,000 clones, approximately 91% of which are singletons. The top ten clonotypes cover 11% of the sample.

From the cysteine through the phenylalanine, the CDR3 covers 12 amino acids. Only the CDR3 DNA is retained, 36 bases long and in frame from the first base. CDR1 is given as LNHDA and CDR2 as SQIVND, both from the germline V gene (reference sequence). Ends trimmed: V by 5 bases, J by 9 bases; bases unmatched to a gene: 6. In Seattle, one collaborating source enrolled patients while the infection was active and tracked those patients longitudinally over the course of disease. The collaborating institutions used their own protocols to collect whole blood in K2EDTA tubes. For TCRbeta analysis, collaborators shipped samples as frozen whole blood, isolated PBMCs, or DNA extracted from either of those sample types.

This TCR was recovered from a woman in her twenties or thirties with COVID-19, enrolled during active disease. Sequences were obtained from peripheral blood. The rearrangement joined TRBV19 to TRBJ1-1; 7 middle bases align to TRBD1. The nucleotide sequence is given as TGTGCCAGTAGTGAGACAGGGAATCAAGCTTTCTTT. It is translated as CASSETGNQAFF.